Below are 23 T cell receptor beta chains sequenced from a single sample in a study of monozygotic twins with cystic fibrosis. The method was immunoSEQ multiplex PCR; TCRdb's version includes in-frame clones alone and lacks a portion of them. The sample carries approximately 36,000 clones, 85% to 95% recorded once. The specimen sequenced was blood. These receptors were taken from a boy aged 2 to 10 with cystic fibrosis.

The rearrangement joins TRBV4-2 to TRBJ1-5; D unresolved. The CDR3 is 15 residues long. In germline, CDR1 is LGHNA, CDR2 YNFKEQ. V lost 0 bases, J lost 4 bases, and 10 bases lay in between. The CDR3 region has the DNA TGTGCCAGCAGCCAAGAGGTACGTTATAATCAGCCCCAGCATTTT. It is translated as CASSQEVRYNQPQHF.

CDR3 coding DNA: TGTGCCAGCAGCCTGGGTAGCGGGGGCACAGATACGCAGTATTTT. It encodes CASSLGSGGTDTQYF. The V and J genes are TRBV7-3 and TRBJ2-3, with TRBD2 identical over 8 bases. CDR3 length: 15 residues. With 5 bases clipped from V and 1 base from J, the junction kept 5 bases outside the gene matches. CDR1 and CDR2 from the germline V gene are SGHTA and FQGTGA.

This clone was seen only once. The chain recombines TRBV6-4 with TRBJ2-5; 10 bases are shared with TRBD1. This CDR3 comprises 15 residues. V was pared by 8 bases and J by 1 base, with 7 bases of the junction left unmatched. Germline V gene data show CDR1 as MRHNA and CDR2 as SNTAGT. The CDR3 loop reads CASPLGTGAQETQYF. The CDR3 coding sequence is TGTGCCAGCCCACTTGGGACAGGGGCCCAAGAGACCCAGTACTTC.

The rearrangement uses TRBV18 and TRBJ1-6; no clear D. The CDR3 consists of 16 residues. V shed 4 bases and J shed 6 bases, with 16 bases lying between them. CDR1 is KGHSH and CDR2 is LQKENI in the germline V gene. The CDR3: CASSLAFGRSNSPLHF. CDR3 sequence (DNA): TGTGCCAGCTCACTGGCATTCGGGCGAAGTAATTCACCCCTCCACTTT.

The chain has TRBV6-1 and TRBJ2-4; 11 bases map to TRBD2. Germline CDR1 reads MNHNS; CDR2 reads SASEGT. The CDR3 totals 18 residues. The junction had 12 bases not matched to a gene; V was cut back by 2 bases and J by 6 bases. CDR3 DNA sequence: TGTGCCAGCAGTGAAAATAGGCTAGCGGGGGGATTCTCAAACATTCAGTACTTC. Translation: CASSENRLAGGFSNIQYF.

V gene TRBV2 combines with J gene TRBJ1-2; unclear D gene. Trimming took 5 bases from V and 4 from J, leaving 11 bases between them. This CDR3 spans 13 amino acids. Germline CDR1 SNHLY, CDR2 FYNNEI. The CDR3, as DNA: TGTGCCAGCAGTTCCCAGGATTTCTATGGCTACACCTTC. Translation: CASSSQDFYGYTF.

V is TRBV6-5 and J is TRBJ2-1; 8 bases match TRBD1. Germline V lookup: CDR1 MNHEY, CDR2 SVGAGI. There are 15 residues in the CDR3. J was trimmed by 2 bases and V by 6 bases; bases with no gene match: 6. CDR3 bases: TGTGCCAGCAGGGATACGGGACAGGCCTACAATGAGCAGTTCTTC. Translated: CASRDTGQAYNEQFF.

This chain uses TRBV5-6 with TRBJ2-3; 13 bases are a match to TRBD2. This CDR3 spans 16 amino acids. After removal of 4 bases from V and 1 base from J, the junction contained 3 bases not matched to a gene. Germline V gene lookup returns CDR1 SGHDT and CDR2 YYEEEE. The CDR3 reads CASSQGLAGGTDTQYF. CDR3 nucleotide sequence: TGTGCCAGCAGCCAAGGACTAGCGGGAGGCACAGATACGCAGTATTTT.

The chain is built from TRBV9 and TRBJ2-3; 9 nucleotides line up with TRBD2. The V segment lost 0 bases and the J segment 4 bases; nucleotides outside the gene matches: 6. This CDR3 contains 16 residues. From germline, CDR1 is SGDLS and CDR2 YYNGEE. This CDR3 reads CASSVVGSGGPDTQYF. In DNA, the CDR3 is TGTGCCAGCAGCGTAGTGGGTAGCGGGGGCCCAGATACGCAGTATTTT.

V gene TRBV9 combines with J gene TRBJ1-1; D not resolved. Germline V gene sequence: CDR1 SGDLS, CDR2 YYNGEE. The CDR3 contains 14 residues. The V gene lost 4 bases and the J gene lost 2 bases, with 12 bases spanning the gap. For the CDR3, the DNA is TGTGCCAGCAGCCCGACGGGAGCCAACACTGAAGCTTTCTTT. Translated, it gives CASSPTGANTEAFF.

This chain links TRBV10-2 with TRBJ2-1; D is perhaps TRBD2 (6 bases). V dropped 6 bases and J dropped 0 bases, with 12 bases sitting between them. CDR1 and CDR2 from the germline V gene are WSHSY and SAAADI. The CDR3 is made up of 15 amino acids. CDR3 bases: TGCGCCAGCAGGCGAGCGGGCGACTCCTACAATGAGCAGTTCTTC. It yields the protein CASRRAGDSYNEQFF.

The chain joins TRBV7-8 to TRBJ1-2, with D possibly TRBD1 on 5 matching bases. The CDR3 has 14 residues. Germline CDR1 reads SGHVS; CDR2 reads FQNEAQ. The ends were cut back, 8 bases at V and 2 bases at J, with 15 bases in the middle. CDR3 in amino acids: CASAMAGLNYGYTF. The DNA of the CDR3 is TGTGCCAGCGCTATGGCAGGGTTGAACTATGGCTACACCTTC.

The V and J genes are TRBV4-2 and TRBJ1-4; TRBD1 matches at 7 bases. The CDR3 totals 15 residues. Trimming took 8 bases from V and 5 from J; bases not matched to a gene: 11. Germline values: CDR1 LGHNA, CDR2 YNFKEQ. CDR3 DNA sequence: TGTGCCAGCGAAGGGGGGACAGACCTAAATGAAAAACTGTTTTTT. Translation: CASEGGTDLNEKLFF.

The chain uses TRBV5-6 and TRBJ1-2; D is undetermined. The CDR3 totals 15 residues. With 0 bases removed from V and 4 bases from J, the gap between germline ends came to 13 bases. Germline V gene sequence: CDR1 SGHDT, CDR2 YYEEEE. CDR3: CASSLGVSAGYGYTF. In DNA, the CDR3 is TGTGCCAGCAGCTTGGGTGTCTCGGCGGGCTATGGCTACACCTTC. Together with reference TRBV5-6 and TRBJ1-2, the CDR3 gives the full variable domain: DAGVTQSPTHLIKTRGQQVTLRCSPKSGHDTVSWYQQALGQGPQFIFQYYEEEERQRGNFPDRFSGHQFPNYSSELNVNALLLGDSALYLCASSLGVSAGYGYTFGSGTRLTVV.

The genes are TRBV10-3 and TRBJ2-1, with D possibly matching TRBD2 (6 bases). CDR1 and CDR2 (germline): ENHRY, SYGVKD. The CDR3 runs to 13 residues. V shed 3 bases and J shed 9 bases, with 12 bases lying between them. CDR3 sequence reads: CAISDLRGGEQFF. The CDR3 DNA reads as TGTGCCATCAGTGACTTGCGGGGAGGTGAGCAGTTCTTC.

CDR3 sequence reads: CAISDEWDEQYF. The CDR3 nucleotides are TGTGCCATCAGTGATGAGTGGGACGAGCAGTACTTC. V is TRBV10-3 and J is TRBJ2-7, with D hard to call. Deletions cut 3 bases from V and 5 bases from J, with 8 bases between. CDR3 size: 12 residues. The germline CDR1 and CDR2 sequences are ENHRY and SYGVKD.

The rearrangement joins TRBV9 to TRBJ2-5; tentative D call: TRBD2 (7 bases). The CDR3 runs to 15 residues. CDR1 is SGDLS and CDR2 is YYNGEE in the germline V gene. V lost 3 bases to trimming and J lost 4 bases, with 16 bases between them. For the CDR3, the DNA is TGTGCCAGCAGCGGTTTTGGGGGGGCCTCAGAGACCCAGTACTTC. It specifies CASSGFGGASETQYF.

The CDR3 bases are TGTGCCAGCAGCCTAGCGGGGAGCTCCTACAATGAGCAGTTCTTC. The encoded protein is CASSLAGSSYNEQFF. The rearrangement uses TRBV13 and TRBJ2-1; 9 bases match TRBD2. J lost 0 bases, V lost 5 bases, and 2 bases had no gene match. The CDR3 has 15 amino acids. From germline, CDR1 is PRHDT and CDR2 FYEKMQ (reference sequence).

In this sample, this clone turned up once. The rearrangement links TRBV7-3 to TRBJ2-5; 9 bases match TRBD2. CDR3 length equals 15 residues. Germline V lookup: CDR1 SGHTA, CDR2 FQGTGA. J was trimmed by 0 bases and V by 5 bases; bases with no gene match: 4. The CDR3 protein is CASSRSGGNQETQYF. The CDR3 nucleotides are TGTGCCAGCAGCCGTAGCGGGGGAAACCAAGAGACCCAGTACTTC.

The chain links TRBV19 to TRBJ1-3; D is ambiguous. The CDR3 sequence is 13 residues long. The germline gives CDR1 LNHDA, CDR2 SQIVND (reference sequence). Trimming took off 5 bases at V and 4 bases at J, with 9 bases between the two ends. This chain's CDR3 is CASSLGNGNTIYF. The CDR3 coding sequence is TGTGCCAGTAGTCTAGGGAACGGAAACACCATATATTTT.

The V call is TRBV11-2, the J call TRBJ1-2, with D unresolved. Trimming cost V 1 base and J 5 bases, with 14 bases left between them. This CDR3 has 15 residues. Germline V gene sequence: CDR1 SGHAT, CDR2 FQNNGV. The CDR3 DNA reads as TGTGCCAGCAGCTTAGGACCAGACAAGAGTTATGGCTACACCTTC. Amino acid sequence: CASSLGPDKSYGYTF. The whole variable domain, remainder taken from reference TRBV11-2 and TRBJ1-2, is EAGVAQSPRYKIIEKRQSVAFWCNPISGHATLYWYQQILGQGPKLLIQFQNNGVVDDSQLPKDRFSAERLKGVDSTLKIQPAKLEDSAVYLCASSLGPDKSYGYTFGSGTRLTVV.

This sequence joins TRBV14 and TRBJ1-2; 8 nucleotides agree with TRBD1. V shed 4 bases and J 4 bases; nucleotides not matched to a gene: 2. CDR1 is SGHDN and CDR2 is FVKESK in the germline V gene. CDR3 length: 13 amino acids. The CDR3: CASSPGQVYGYTF. The DNA for the CDR3 is TGTGCCAGCAGCCCGGGACAGGTCTATGGCTACACCTTC.

The J gene is TRBJ1-2, the V gene TRBV19, with TRBD1 matching 7 bases. This CDR3 is 17 amino acids long. The ends lost 6 bases at V and 0 bases at J; junction bases unmatched: 13. CDR1 and CDR2 (germline): LNHDA, SQIVND (reference sequence). The CDR3, as DNA: TGTGCCAGTAGCTTCATACAGGGGAAAGGGACTAACTATGGCTACACCTTC. It specifies CASSFIQGKGTNYGYTF.